This TCR beta chain was observed in a study of blood T cell repertoires in COVID-19. Study information: The United States, Italy and Spain were the sources of the acute and convalescent COVID-19 samples. PBMCs, B-cell-depleted T cells, or T cells provided the cDNA or gDNA that made up the material.

TCRdb keeps only in-frame clones here, not all; method: immunoSEQ multiplex PCR. The sample has tens of thousands of clones, roughly 83% seen once. Trimming removed 5 bases from V and 0 bases from J; junction bases left unmatched: 10. The germline V gene encodes CDR1 MNHEY and CDR2 SVGEGT. The CDR3 spans 17 residues. J is TRBJ1-5 and V is TRBV6-2 or TRBV6-3, with TRBD1 identical over 7 bases. The sequencing input was peripheral blood. This TCR was recovered from a man older than 75 with acute or convalescent COVID-19. The CDR3 DNA sequence: TGTGCCAGCAGTCTAGATGGACAGGCATCTAGCAATCAGCCCCAGCATTTT. It translates to CASSLDGQASSNQPQHF.